Described below is a single T cell receptor (beta chain) sequence and its context. Its matching antigen is unknown. CDR1 is SGDLS and CDR2 is YYNGEE in the germline V gene. The CDR3 consists of 21 residues. J gave up 1 base and V 0 bases, and 14 bases lay outside the gene matches. The data belong to a study of cytomegalovirus exposure and HLA in healthy donors. As for the study in general: For the roughly 400 genotyped donors, 75% to 90% fell within the Caucasian-associated ancestry cluster.

Study-level results: Researchers catalogued about 160 TCR beta chains as cytomegalovirus-associated. Among CMV-associated TCR beta chains, most appeared HLA-restricted in a later analysis. Later analysis showed TCR association rates varying by HLA locus, highest for DRB1 and lowest for HLA-C.

Primers included in the PCR were 60 Vbeta and 13 Jbeta primers. Sequencing used immunoSEQ multiplex PCR; TCRdb keeps in-frame clones, though not all of them. Among roughly 170,000 clones, 84% were seen once, and the ten largest hold roughly 1.2%. The chain carries TRBV9 and TRBJ2-2; 11 positions agree with TRBD2. Sequencing input: PBMCs. The sequence derives from a girl under 10 years old in good health and CMV-seropositive. This CDR3 is CASSVANLAGGILGNTGELFF. CDR3 DNA sequence: TGTGCCAGCAGCGTAGCGAATCTAGCGGGAGGAATCCTGGGGAACACCGGGGAGCTGTTTTTT. Full variable domain (outside the CDR3, taken from reference TRBV9 and TRBJ2-2): DSGVTQTPKHLITATGQRVTLRCSPRSGDLSVYWYQQSLDQGLQFLIQYYNGEERAKGNILERFSAQQFPDLHSELNLSSLELGDSALYFCASSVANLAGGILGNTGELFFGEGSRLTVL.